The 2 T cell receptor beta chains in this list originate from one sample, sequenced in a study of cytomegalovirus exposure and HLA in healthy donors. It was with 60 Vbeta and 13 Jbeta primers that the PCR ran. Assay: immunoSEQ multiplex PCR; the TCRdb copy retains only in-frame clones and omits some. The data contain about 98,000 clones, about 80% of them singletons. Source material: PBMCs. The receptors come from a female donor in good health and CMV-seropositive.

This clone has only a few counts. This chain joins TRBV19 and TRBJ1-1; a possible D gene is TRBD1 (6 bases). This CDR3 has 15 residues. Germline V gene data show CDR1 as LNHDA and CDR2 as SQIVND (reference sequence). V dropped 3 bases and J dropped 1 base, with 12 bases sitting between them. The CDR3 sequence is CASSIPTGTNTEAFF. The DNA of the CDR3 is TGTGCCAGTAGTATCCCGACAGGCACGAACACTGAAGCTTTCTTT.

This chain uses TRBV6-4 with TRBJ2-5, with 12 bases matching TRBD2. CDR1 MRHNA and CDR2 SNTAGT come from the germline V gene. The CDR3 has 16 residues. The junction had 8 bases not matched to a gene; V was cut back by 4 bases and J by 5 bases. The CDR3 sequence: CASSALAGGPVETQYF. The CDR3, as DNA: TGTGCCAGCAGTGCCCTAGCGGGAGGGCCGGTGGAGACCCAGTACTTC.